The T cell receptor (beta chain) described here comes from a study of blood T cell repertoires in COVID-19. Study information: Sites across the United States, Italy and Spain contributed samples from acute and convalescent COVID-19. In each case, the material was cDNA or gDNA derived from T cells, B-cell-depleted T cells, or PBMCs.

Remarks on this clone: Other nucleotide sequences in the sample specify the same CDR3.

V lost 1 base and J lost 4; bases outside the gene matches: 0. CDR3 length: 13 residues. The germline CDR1 and CDR2 sequences are SGHAT and FQNNGV. In the study's own analysis: Estimated nucleated cell counts came from reference gene primer amplification. Profiling relied on immunoSEQ multiplex PCR, and the TCRdb table lists in-frame clones only, not all of them. The V and J calls and clone size are taken from that table; D and trimming were inferred from the DNA. The data show some 460,000 clones, with about 89% seen just once and 4.3% held by the top ten. The source of this sequence is a woman in her 30s with acute or convalescent COVID-19. J is TRBJ2-7 and V is TRBV11-2; 8 nucleotides match TRBD1. The sequencing input was peripheral blood. The CDR3 here is CASSLGTGYEQYF. In nucleotides, the CDR3 is TGTGCCAGCAGCTTAGGGACAGGGTACGAGCAGTACTTC.